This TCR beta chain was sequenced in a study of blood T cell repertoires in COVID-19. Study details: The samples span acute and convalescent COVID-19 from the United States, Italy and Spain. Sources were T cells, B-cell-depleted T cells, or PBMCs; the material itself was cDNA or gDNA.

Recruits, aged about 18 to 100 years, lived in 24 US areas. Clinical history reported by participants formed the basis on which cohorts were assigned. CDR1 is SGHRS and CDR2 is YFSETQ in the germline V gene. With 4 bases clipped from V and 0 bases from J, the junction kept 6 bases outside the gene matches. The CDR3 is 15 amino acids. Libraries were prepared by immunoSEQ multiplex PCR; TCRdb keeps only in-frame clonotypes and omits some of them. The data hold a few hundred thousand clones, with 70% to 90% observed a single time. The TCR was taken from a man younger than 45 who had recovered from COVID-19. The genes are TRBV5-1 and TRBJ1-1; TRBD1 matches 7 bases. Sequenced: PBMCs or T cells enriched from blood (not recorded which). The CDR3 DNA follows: TGCGCCAGCAGCCCTCGGACAGGATTGAACACTGAAGCTTTCTTT. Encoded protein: CASSPRTGLNTEAFF.